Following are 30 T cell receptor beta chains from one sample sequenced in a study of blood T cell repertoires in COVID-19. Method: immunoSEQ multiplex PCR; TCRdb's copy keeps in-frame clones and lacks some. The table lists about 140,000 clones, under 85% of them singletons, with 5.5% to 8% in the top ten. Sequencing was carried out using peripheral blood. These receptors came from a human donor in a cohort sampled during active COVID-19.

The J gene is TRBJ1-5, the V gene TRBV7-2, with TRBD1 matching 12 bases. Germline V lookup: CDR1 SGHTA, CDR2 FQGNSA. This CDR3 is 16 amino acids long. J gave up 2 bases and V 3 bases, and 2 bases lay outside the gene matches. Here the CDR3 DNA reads TGTGCCAGCAGCTTGGGACAGGGGGCACGCAATCAGCCCCAGCATTTT. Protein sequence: CASSLGQGARNQPQHF. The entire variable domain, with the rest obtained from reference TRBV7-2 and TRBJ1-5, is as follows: GAGVSQSPSNKVTEKGKDVELRCDPISGHTALYWYRQSLGQGLEFLIYFQGNSAPDKSGLPSDRFSAERTGGSVSTLTIQRTQQEDSAVYLCASSLGQGARNQPQHFGDGTRLSIL.

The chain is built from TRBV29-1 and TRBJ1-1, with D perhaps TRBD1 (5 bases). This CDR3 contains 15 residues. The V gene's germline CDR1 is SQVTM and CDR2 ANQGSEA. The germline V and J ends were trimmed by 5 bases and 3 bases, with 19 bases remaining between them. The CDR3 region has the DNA TGCAGCGTTACAGGAATTCGAGGTTTGGACACTGAAGCTTTCTTT. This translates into CSVTGIRGLDTEAFF.

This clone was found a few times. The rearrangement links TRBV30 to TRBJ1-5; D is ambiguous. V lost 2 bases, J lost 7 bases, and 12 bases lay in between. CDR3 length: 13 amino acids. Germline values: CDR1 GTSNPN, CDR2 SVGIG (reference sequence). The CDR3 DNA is TGTGCCTGGAGTTTCGGTGAGCGACAGCCCCAGCATTTT. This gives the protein CAWSFGERQPQHF.

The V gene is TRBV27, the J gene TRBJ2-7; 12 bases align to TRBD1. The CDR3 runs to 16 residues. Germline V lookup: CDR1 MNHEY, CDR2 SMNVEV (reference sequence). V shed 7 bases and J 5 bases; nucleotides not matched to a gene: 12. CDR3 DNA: TGTGCCAGCAAATTTTACAGGGGACAGGGGGCGGACGAGCAGTACTTC. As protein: CASKFYRGQGADEQYF.

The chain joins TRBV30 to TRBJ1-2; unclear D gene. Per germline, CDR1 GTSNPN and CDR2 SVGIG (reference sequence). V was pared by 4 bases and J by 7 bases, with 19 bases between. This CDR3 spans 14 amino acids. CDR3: CAWTTGMSHSGYTF. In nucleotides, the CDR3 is TGTGCCTGGACGACGGGGATGAGCCACTCTGGCTACACCTTC.

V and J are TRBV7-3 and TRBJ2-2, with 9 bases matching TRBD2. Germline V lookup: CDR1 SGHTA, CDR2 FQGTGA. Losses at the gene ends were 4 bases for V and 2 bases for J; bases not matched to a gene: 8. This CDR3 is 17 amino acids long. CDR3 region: CASSSPAGGSNTGELFF. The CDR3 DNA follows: TGTGCCAGCAGCTCCCCTGCGGGGGGGTCTAACACCGGGGAGCTGTTTTTT.

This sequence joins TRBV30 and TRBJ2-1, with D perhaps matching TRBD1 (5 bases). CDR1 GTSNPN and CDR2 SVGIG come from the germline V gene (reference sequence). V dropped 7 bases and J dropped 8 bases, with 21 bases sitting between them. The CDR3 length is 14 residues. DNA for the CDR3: TGTGCCTCCCGAACCCCTACCAGGGTCCATGAGCAGTTCTTC. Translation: CASRTPTRVHEQFF.

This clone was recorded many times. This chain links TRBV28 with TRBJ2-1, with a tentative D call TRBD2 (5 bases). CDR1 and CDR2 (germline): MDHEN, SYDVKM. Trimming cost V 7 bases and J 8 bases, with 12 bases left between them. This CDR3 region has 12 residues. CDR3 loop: CASTTPGDEQFF. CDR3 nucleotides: TGTGCCAGCACGACGCCCGGGGATGAGCAGTTCTTC.

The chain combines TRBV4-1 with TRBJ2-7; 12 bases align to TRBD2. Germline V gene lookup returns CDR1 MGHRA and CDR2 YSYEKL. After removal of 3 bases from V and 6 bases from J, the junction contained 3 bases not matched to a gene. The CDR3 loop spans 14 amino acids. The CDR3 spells CASSQGLAGFEQYF. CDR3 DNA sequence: TGCGCCAGCAGCCAGGGACTAGCGGGCTTCGAGCAGTACTTC.

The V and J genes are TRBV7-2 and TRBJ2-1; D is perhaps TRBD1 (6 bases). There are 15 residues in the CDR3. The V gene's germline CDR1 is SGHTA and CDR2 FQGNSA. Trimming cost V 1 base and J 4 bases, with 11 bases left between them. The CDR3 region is CASSLEPGAYNEQFF. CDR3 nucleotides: TGTGCCAGCAGCTTAGAGCCAGGGGCTTACAATGAGCAGTTCTTC.

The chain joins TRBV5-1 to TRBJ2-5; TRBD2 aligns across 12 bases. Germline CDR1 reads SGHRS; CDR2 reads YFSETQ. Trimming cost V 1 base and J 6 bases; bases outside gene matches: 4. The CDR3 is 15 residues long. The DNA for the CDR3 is TGCGCCAGCAGCTTGTCTAGCGGGGGGGCCCAGACCCAGTACTTC. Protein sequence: CASSLSSGGAQTQYF.

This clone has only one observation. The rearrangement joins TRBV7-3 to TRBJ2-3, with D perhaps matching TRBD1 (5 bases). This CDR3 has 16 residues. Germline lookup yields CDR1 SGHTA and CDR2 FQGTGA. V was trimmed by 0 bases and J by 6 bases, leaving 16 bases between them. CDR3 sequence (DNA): TGTGCCAGCAGCTTAACGCAGCTGAGCGCAGGGGATACGCAGTATTTT. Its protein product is CASSLTQLSAGDTQYF.

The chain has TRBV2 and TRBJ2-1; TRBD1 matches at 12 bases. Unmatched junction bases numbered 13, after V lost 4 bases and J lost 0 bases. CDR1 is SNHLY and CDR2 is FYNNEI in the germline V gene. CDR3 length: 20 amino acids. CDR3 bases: TGTGCCAGCAGTGGGGACAGGGGGCGAACCCAAACTTCCTCCTACAATGAGCAGTTCTTC. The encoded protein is CASSGDRGRTQTSSYNEQFF.

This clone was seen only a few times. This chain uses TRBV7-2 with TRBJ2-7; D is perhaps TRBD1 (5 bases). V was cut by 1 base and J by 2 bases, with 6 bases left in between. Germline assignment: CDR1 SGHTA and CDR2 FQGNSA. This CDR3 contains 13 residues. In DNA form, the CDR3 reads TGTGCCAGCAGCTTAGGCAGGGCCTACGAGCAGTACTTC. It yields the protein CASSLGRAYEQYF.

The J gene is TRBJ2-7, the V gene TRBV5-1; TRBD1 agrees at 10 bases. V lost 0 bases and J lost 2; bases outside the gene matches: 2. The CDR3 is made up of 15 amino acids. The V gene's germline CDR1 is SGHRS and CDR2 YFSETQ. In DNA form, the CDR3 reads TGCGCCAGCAGCTTGGGGGGACAGGGGCCCTACGAGCAGTACTTC. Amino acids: CASSLGGQGPYEQYF. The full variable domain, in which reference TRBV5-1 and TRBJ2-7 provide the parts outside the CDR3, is KAGVTQTPRYLIKTRGQQVTLSCSPISGHRSVSWYQQTPGQGLQFLFEYFSETQRNKGNFPGRFSGRQFSNSRSEMNVSTLELGDSALYLCASSLGGQGPYEQYFGPGTRLTVT.

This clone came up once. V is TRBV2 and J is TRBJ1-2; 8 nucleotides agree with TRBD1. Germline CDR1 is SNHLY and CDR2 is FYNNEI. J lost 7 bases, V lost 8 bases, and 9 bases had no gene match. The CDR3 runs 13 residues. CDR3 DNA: TGTGCCAGCGAAAATCAGGGGGCCTTTGGCTACACCTTC. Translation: CASENQGAFGYTF.

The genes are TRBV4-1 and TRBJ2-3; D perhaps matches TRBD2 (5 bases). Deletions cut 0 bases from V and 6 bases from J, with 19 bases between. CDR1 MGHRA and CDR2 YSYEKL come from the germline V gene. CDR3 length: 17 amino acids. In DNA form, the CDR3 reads TGCGCCAGCAGCCAAGAAAGGAATACGGGGAATTTGGATACGCAGTATTTT. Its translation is CASSQERNTGNLDTQYF.

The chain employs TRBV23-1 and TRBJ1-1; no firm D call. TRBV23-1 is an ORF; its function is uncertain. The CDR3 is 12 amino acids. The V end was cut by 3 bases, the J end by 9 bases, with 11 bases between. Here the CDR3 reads CASSQRVRKAFF. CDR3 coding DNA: TGCGCCAGCAGTCAGAGGGTTCGTAAAGCTTTCTTT.

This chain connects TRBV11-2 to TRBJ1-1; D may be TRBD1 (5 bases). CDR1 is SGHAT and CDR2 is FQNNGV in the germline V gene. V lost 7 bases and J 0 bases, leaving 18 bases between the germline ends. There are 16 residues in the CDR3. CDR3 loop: CASTWGVQRMNTEAFF. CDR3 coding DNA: TGTGCCAGCACCTGGGGCGTCCAGAGAATGAACACTGAAGCTTTCTTT. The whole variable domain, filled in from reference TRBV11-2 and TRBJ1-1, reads EAGVAQSPRYKIIEKRQSVAFWCNPISGHATLYWYQQILGQGPKLLIQFQNNGVVDDSQLPKDRFSAERLKGVDSTLKIQPAKLEDSAVYLCASTWGVQRMNTEAFFGQGTRLTVV.

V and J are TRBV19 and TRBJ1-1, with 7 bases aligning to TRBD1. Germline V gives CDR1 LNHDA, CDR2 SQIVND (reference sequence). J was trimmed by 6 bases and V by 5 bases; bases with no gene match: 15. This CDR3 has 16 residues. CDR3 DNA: TGTGCCAGTAGTCTCATTTCAGGGTTAGGGGGCCCTGAAGCTTTCTTT. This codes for CASSLISGLGGPEAFF.

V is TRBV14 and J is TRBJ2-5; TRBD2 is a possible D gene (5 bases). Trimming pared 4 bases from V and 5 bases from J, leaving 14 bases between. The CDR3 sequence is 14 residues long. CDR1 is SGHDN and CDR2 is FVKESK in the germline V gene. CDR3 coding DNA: TGTGCCAGCAGCCTTTCGGGGATGGGGGAGACCCAGTACTTC. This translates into CASSLSGMGETQYF.

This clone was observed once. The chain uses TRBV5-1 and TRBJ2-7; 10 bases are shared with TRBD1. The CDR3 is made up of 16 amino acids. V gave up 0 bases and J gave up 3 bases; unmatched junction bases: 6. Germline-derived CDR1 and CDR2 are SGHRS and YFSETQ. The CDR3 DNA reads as TGCGCCAGCAGCTTGGCCCCGACAGGGGGCGTCTACGAGCAGTACTTC. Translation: CASSLAPTGGVYEQYF.

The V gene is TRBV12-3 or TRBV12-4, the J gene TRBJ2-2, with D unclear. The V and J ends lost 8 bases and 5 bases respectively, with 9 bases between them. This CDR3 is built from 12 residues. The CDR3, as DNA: TGTGCCAGCGGGTCCGGGACCGGGGAGCTGTTTTTT. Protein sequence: CASGSGTGELFF.

The CDR3 reads CAITKEGGAVDTQYF. Written as DNA, the CDR3 is TGTGCCATCACCAAAGAGGGGGGGGCTGTAGATACGCAGTATTTT. The V gene is TRBV10-3, the J gene TRBJ2-3, with a possible D match to TRBD2 (7 bases). V shed 7 bases and J shed 5 bases, with 19 bases lying between them. Germline values: CDR1 ENHRY, CDR2 SYGVKD. The CDR3 contains 15 residues.

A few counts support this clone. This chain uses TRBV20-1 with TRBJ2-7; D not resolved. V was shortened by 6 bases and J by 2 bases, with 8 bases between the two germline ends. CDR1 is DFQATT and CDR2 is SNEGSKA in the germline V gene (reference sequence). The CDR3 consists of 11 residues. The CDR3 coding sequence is TGCAGTGCAAACAGCCCCTACGAGCAGTACTTC. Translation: CSANSPYEQYF.

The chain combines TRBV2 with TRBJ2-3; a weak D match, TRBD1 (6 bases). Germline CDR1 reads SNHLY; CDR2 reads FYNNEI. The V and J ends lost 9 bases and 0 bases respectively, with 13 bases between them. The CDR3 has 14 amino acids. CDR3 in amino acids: CASKTGPSTDTQYF. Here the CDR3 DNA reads TGTGCCAGTAAGACAGGACCTAGCACAGATACGCAGTATTTT. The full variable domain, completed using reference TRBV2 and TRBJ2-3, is EPEVTQTPSHQVTQMGQEVILRCVPISNHLYFYWYRQILGQKVEFLVSFYNNEISEKSEIFDDQFSVERPDGSNFTLKIRSTKLEDSAMYFCASKTGPSTDTQYFGPGTRLTVL.

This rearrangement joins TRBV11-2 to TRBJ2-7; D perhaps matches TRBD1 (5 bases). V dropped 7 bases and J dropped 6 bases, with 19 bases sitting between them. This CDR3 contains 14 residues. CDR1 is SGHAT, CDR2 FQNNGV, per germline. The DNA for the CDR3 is TGTGCCAGCACCCCGGTCCAGGGTATCCGCGAGCAGTACTTC. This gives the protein CASTPVQGIREQYF.

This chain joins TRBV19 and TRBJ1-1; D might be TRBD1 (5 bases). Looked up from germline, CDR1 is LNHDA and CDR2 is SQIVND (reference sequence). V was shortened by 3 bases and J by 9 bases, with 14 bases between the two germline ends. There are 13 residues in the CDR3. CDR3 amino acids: CASSIDRGGKAFF. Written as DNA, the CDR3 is TGTGCCAGTAGTATCGACAGAGGCGGGAAAGCTTTCTTT.

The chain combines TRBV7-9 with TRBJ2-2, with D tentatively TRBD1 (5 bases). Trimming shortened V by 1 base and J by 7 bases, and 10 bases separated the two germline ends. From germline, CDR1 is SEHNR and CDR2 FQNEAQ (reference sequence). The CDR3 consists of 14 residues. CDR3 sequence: CASSLGTWSGELFF. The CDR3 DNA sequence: TGTGCCAGCAGCTTAGGGACATGGAGCGGGGAGCTGTTTTTT. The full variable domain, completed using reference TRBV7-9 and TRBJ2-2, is DTGVSQNPRHKITKRGQNVTFRCDPISEHNRLYWYRQTLGQGPEFLTYFQNEAQLEKSRLLSDRFSAERPKGSFSTLEIQRTEQGDSAMYLCASSLGTWSGELFFGEGSRLTVL.

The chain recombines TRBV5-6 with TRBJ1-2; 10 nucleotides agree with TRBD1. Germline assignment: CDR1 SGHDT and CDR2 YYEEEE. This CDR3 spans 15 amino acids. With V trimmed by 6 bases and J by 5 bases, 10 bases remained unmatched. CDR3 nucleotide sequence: TGTGCCAGCACCTCCGTCAGGACAGGGGGATATGGCTACACCTTC. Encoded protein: CASTSVRTGGYGYTF.